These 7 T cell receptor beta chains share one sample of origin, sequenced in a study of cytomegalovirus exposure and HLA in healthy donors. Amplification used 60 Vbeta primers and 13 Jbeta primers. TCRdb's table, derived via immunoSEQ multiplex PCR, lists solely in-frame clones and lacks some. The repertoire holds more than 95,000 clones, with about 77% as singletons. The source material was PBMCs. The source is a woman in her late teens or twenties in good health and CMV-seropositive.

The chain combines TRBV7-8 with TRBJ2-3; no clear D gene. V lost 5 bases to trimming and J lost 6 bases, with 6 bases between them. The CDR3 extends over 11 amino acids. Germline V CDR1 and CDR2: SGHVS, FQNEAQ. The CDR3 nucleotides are TGTGCCAGCAGCCACAGTGATACGCAGTATTTT. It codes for CASSHSDTQYF.

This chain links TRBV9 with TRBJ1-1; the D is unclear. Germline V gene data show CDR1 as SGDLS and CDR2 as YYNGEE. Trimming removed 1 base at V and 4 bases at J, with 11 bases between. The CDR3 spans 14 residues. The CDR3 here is CASSVRGLSTEAFF. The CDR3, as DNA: TGTGCCAGCAGCGTACGCGGGTTGAGCACTGAAGCTTTCTTT.

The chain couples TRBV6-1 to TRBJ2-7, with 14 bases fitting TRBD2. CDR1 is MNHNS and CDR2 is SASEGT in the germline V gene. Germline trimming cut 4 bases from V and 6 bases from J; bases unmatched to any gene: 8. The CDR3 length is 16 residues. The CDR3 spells CASSGGLAGVEGEQYF. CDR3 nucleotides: TGTGCCAGCAGTGGGGGACTAGCGGGAGTTGAAGGCGAGCAGTACTTC.

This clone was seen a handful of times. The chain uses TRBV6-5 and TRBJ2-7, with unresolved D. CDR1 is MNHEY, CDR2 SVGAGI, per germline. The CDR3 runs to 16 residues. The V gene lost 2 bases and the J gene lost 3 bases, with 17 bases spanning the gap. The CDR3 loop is CASSYRRVPASYEQYF. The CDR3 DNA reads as TGTGCCAGCAGTTACCGCCGGGTTCCCGCGAGCTACGAGCAGTACTTC.

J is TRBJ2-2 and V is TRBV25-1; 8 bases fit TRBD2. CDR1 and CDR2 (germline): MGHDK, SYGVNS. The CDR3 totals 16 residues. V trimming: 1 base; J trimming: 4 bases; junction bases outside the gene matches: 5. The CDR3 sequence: CASSEFGSGITGELFF. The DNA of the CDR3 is TGTGCCAGCAGTGAATTTGGTAGCGGGATCACCGGGGAGCTGTTTTTT.

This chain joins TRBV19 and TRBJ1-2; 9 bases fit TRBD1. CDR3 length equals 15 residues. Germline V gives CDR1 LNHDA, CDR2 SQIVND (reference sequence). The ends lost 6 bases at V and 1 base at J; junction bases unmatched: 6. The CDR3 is CASRRTGVDNYGYTF. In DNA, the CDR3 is TGTGCCAGTAGACGGACAGGGGTCGATAACTATGGCTACACCTTC.

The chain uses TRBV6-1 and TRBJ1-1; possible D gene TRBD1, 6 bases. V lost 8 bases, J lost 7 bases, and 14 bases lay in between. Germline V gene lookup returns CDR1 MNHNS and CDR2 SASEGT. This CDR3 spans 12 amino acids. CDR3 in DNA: TGTGCCAGCGGTAACAGGGTTAGTGAAGCTTTCTTT. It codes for CASGNRVSEAFF.